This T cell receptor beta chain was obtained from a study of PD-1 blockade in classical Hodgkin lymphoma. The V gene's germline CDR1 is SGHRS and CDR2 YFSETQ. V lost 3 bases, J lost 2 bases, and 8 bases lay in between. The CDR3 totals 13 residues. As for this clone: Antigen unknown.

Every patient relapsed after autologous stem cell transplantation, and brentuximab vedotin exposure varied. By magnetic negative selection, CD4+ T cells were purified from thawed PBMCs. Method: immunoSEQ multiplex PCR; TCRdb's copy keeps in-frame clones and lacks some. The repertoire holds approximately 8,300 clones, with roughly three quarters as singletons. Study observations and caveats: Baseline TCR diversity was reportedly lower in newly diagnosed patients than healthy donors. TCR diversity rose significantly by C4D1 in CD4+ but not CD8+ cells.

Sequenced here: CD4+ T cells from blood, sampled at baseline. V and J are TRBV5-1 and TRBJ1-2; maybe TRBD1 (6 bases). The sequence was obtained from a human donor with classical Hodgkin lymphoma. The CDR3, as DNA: TGCGCCAGCAGCTCTGGACAGAACTATGGCTACACCTTC. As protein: CASSSGQNYGYTF. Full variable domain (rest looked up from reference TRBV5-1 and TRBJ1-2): KAGVTQTPRYLIKTRGQQVTLSCSPISGHRSVSWYQQTPGQGLQFLFEYFSETQRNKGNFPGRFSGRQFSNSRSEMNVSTLELGDSALYLCASSSGQNYGYTFGSGTRLTVV.